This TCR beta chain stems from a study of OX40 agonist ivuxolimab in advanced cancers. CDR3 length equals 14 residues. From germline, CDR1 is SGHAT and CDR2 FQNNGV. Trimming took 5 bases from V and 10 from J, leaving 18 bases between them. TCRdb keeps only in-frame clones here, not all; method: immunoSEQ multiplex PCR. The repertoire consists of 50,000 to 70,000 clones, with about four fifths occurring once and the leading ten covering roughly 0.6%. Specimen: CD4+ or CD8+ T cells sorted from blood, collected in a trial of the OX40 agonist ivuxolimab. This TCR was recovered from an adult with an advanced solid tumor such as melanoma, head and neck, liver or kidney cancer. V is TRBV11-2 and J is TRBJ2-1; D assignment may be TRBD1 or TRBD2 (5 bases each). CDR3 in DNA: TGTGCCAGCAGCCAAAACGGGGCTGCGGTGGAGCAGTTCTTC. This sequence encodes CASSQNGAAVEQFF. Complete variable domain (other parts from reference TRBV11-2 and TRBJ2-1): EAGVAQSPRYKIIEKRQSVAFWCNPISGHATLYWYQQILGQGPKLLIQFQNNGVVDDSQLPKDRFSAERLKGVDSTLKIQPAKLEDSAVYLCASSQNGAAVEQFFGPGTRLTVL.